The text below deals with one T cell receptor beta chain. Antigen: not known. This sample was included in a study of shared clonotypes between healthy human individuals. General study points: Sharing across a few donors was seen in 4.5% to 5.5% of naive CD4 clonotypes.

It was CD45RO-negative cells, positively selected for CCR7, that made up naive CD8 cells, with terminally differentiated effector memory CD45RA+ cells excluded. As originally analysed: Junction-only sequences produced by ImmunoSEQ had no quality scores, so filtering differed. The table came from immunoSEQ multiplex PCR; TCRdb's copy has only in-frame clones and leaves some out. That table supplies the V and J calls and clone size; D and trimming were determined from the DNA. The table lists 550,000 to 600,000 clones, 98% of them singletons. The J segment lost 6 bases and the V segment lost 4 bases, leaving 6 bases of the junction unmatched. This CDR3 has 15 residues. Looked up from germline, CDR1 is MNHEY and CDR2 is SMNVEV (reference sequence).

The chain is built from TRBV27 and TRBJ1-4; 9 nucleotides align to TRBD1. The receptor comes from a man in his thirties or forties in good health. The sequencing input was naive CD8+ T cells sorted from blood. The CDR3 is CASSWGQGAYEKLFF. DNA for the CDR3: TGTGCCAGCAGTTGGGGACAGGGAGCGTATGAAAAACTGTTTTTT.